The 9 T cell receptor beta chains listed next were all sequenced from one sample in a study of metastatic and nonmetastatic thyroid tumors. TCRdb reprocessed the PCR reads via MiXCR. The profile covers 10,000 to 15,000 clones, with approximately 30% appearing a single time and about a fifth taken by the ten largest. All patients were treatment-naive before thyroid surgery. Material for sequencing was tumor tissue. These receptors all come from a female donor with papillary thyroid cancer or a benign thyroid nodule (not recorded which). Some clones in this sample may be carry-over from other donors' samples.

This clone has ten or more counts. The chain employs TRBV3-1 and TRBJ2-7, with D perhaps TRBD2 (5 bases). From germline, CDR1 is LGHDT and CDR2 YNNKEL (reference sequence). Trimming left V 4 bases short and J 2 bases short, with 15 bases between. The CDR3 is 15 residues long. CDR3 bases: TGTGCCAGCAGCCCGTCCGTCCCCGGGACCTACGAGCAGTACTTC. Encoded protein: CASSPSVPGTYEQYF.

There are a few counts of this clone. This chain links TRBV12-3 or TRBV12-4 with TRBJ1-3; D unclear. CDR3 length: 14 amino acids. V lost 4 bases and J 1 base, leaving 8 bases between the germline ends. The CDR3 reads CASSSTTSGNTIYF. CDR3 nucleotides: TGTGCCAGCAGTTCTACGACATCTGGAAACACCATATATTTT.

By frequency in the sample, this clone is medium-sized. This CDR3 reads CASRLTRDYEQYV. The CDR3 DNA reads as TGTGCCAGCAGATTAACCAGGGACTACGAGCAGTACGTC. This chain connects TRBV6-1 to TRBJ2-7; D is perhaps TRBD1 (5 bases). Trimming removed 6 bases at V and 3 bases at J, with 12 bases between. CDR3 length: 13 residues. From germline, CDR1 is MNHNS and CDR2 SASEGT.

The V and J genes are TRBV4-1 and TRBJ2-1, with a possible D match to TRBD2 (5 bases). The CDR3 length is 15 residues. The germline CDR1 and CDR2 sequences are MGHRA and YSYEKL. Trimming took 0 bases from V and 9 from J, leaving 15 bases between them. The CDR3 DNA is TGCGCCAGCAGCCAAGATGGTCGACCACGGGGTGAGCAGTTCTTC. Translating it yields CASSQDGRPRGEQFF.

This chain joins TRBV30 and TRBJ1-1; TRBD1 matches 8 bases. This CDR3 has 10 residues. Germline V CDR1 and CDR2: GTSNPN, SVGIG (reference sequence). The V segment lost 7 bases and the J segment 8 bases; nucleotides outside the gene matches: 3. CDR3 coding DNA: TGTGCCTCAAGGGACAGGGAAGCTTTCTTT. It translates to CASRDREAFF.

Sample share makes this clone medium-sized. The chain is built from TRBV18 and TRBJ1-2; no reliable D call. The CDR3 length is 14 residues. The V end was cut by 3 bases, the J end by 8 bases, with 16 bases between. The germline CDR1 and CDR2 sequences are KGHSH and LQKENI. The CDR3 is CASSPATKTHGYTF. The CDR3 DNA sequence: TGTGCCAGCTCACCCGCGACTAAAACCCACGGCTACACCTTC.

This clone is medium-sized in the sample. The chain is built from TRBV6-1 and TRBJ2-1; 8 positions agree with TRBD2. The CDR3 is 12 residues long. V lost 8 bases, J lost 13 bases, and 10 bases stayed unmatched. CDR1 and CDR2 from the germline V gene are MNHNS and SASEGT. Here the CDR3 reads CASDPPSGSQFF. The CDR3 DNA follows: TGTGCCAGCGATCCTCCTAGCGGGTCCCAGTTCTTC.

The genes are TRBV28 and TRBJ1-2; D unresolved. This CDR3 is 15 amino acids long. Germline-derived CDR1 and CDR2 are MDHEN and SYDVKM. Trimming stripped 2 bases from V and 5 bases from J, with 15 bases between. CDR3 region: CASSLGPPRRYGYTF. The DNA of the CDR3 is TGTGCCAGCAGTTTAGGACCTCCCCGTAGATATGGCTACACCTTC.

The rearrangement joins TRBV27 to TRBJ2-5; TRBD1 aligns across 7 bases. CDR3 length: 14 residues. The germline V gene encodes CDR1 MNHEY and CDR2 SMNVEV (reference sequence). Trimming removed 2 bases from V and 7 bases from J; junction bases left unmatched: 7. This CDR3 is CASSLIGTERTQYF. CDR3 DNA: TGTGCCAGCAGTTTAATCGGGACAGAGAGGACCCAGTACTTC.